Presented here are 25 T cell receptor beta chains from one specimen sequenced in a study of siplizumab effects on memory and regulatory T cells. Profiled with immunoSEQ multiplex PCR; TCRdb holds only in-frame clones, not every one. The sample shows 75,000 to 100,000 clones, over 85% of them seen only once. Sequencing was carried out using non-Treg CD4+ T cells sorted from blood. These receptor sequences come from a human donor in good health.

The chain combines TRBV10-1 with TRBJ2-1; D might be TRBD2 (5 bases). The germline V gene has CDR1 WNHNN and CDR2 SYGVQD (reference sequence). This CDR3 contains 13 residues. Deletions cut 4 bases from V and 7 bases from J, with 11 bases between. The CDR3 region is CASSASSRNEQFF. The CDR3 coding sequence is TGCGCCAGCAGTGCCTCTAGCAGAAATGAGCAGTTCTTC.

The chain carries TRBV10-3 and TRBJ1-2; 7 bases are shared with TRBD1. V shed 10 bases, J shed 6 bases, and the junction held 8 bases outside the gene matches. This CDR3 contains 12 residues. The germline V gene encodes CDR1 ENHRY and CDR2 SYGVKD. Here the CDR3 reads CASGNRGDGYTF. CDR3 bases: TGTGCCAGCGGGAACAGGGGAGATGGCTACACCTTC.

The chain links TRBV7-9 to TRBJ1-5; D perhaps matches TRBD1 (5 bases). This CDR3 contains 17 residues. Germline V CDR1 and CDR2: SEHNR, FQNEAQ (reference sequence). V was trimmed by 4 bases and J by 4 bases, leaving 20 bases between them. The CDR3 loop reads CASSSKRVTVTNQPQHF. The CDR3 nucleotides read TGTGCCAGCAGCTCCAAACGCGTGACAGTGACTAATCAGCCCCAGCATTTT.

The chain joins TRBV7-9 to TRBJ1-3; D might be TRBD1 (5 bases). V was pared by 6 bases and J by 0 bases, with 12 bases between. Germline V gene sequence: CDR1 SEHNR, CDR2 FQNEAQ (reference sequence). This CDR3 is 15 amino acids long. The DNA for the CDR3 is TGTGCCAGCAGAACCGGGACGGCCTCTGGAAACACCATATATTTT. Translation: CASRTGTASGNTIYF. The complete variable domain, with remaining parts taken from reference TRBV7-9 and TRBJ1-3, reads DTGVSQNPRHKITKRGQNVTFRCDPISEHNRLYWYRQTLGQGPEFLTYFQNEAQLEKSRLLSDRFSAERPKGSFSTLEIQRTEQGDSAMYLCASRTGTASGNTIYFGEGSWLTVV.

The V call is TRBV9, the J call TRBJ2-1; no clear D. Germline CDR1 SGDLS, CDR2 YYNGEE. The CDR3 length is 17 residues. V was clipped by 0 bases and J by 5 bases, with 18 bases between them. The CDR3 sequence is CASSVELSQHRNNEQFF. CDR3 DNA: TGTGCCAGCAGCGTAGAGCTTAGCCAACACCGAAACAATGAGCAGTTCTTC.

V gene TRBV2 combines with J gene TRBJ1-2, with 7 bases fitting TRBD1. Germline CDR1 and CDR2: SNHLY and FYNNEI. There are 14 residues in the CDR3. The J segment lost 0 bases and the V segment lost 6 bases, leaving 4 bases of the junction unmatched. The CDR3 spells CASRRQGANYGYTF. CDR3 DNA sequence: TGTGCCAGCAGGAGACAGGGAGCTAACTATGGCTACACCTTC.

This chain links TRBV19 with TRBJ2-2; 14 bases fit TRBD2. Germline-derived CDR1 and CDR2 are LNHDA and SQIVND (reference sequence). This CDR3 is 18 amino acids long. V shed 6 bases and J 4 bases; nucleotides not matched to a gene: 10. CDR3 DNA: TGTGCCAGTAGGAGAGACCGGGGACTAGCGGGAGCCACCGGGGAGCTGTTTTTT. Protein sequence: CASRRDRGLAGATGELFF.

Of note for this clone: The CDR3 does not close with the conserved phenylalanine or tryptophan, likely indicating a read error. No DNA is shown, since the ends of the CDR3 on it are uncertain; the CDR3 is the one TCRdb lists. V and J are TRBV7-2 and TRBJ2-4. CDR1 is SGHTA, CDR2 FQGNSA, per germline. The CDR3 is 10 residues long, ends included. This chain's CDR3 is CASIPGPPRR.

V usage is TRBV6-5 and J usage is TRBJ2-7; the D gene is possibly TRBD2 (5 bases). Trimming cost V 2 bases and J 2 bases, with 10 bases left between them. The length of the CDR3 is 14 residues. Germline V gene data show CDR1 as MNHEY and CDR2 as SVGAGI. CDR3 residues: CASSYQTGTYEQYF. As DNA, the CDR3 is TGTGCCAGCAGTTACCAAACCGGGACCTACGAGCAGTACTTC.

This chain links TRBV20-1 with TRBJ1-2; D gene uncertain. V was shortened by 1 base and J by 9 bases, with 9 bases between the two germline ends. The CDR3 loop spans 11 amino acids. CDR1 is DFQATT, CDR2 SNEGSKA, per germline (reference sequence). The CDR3 protein is CSARGGGSYTF. The CDR3 DNA is TGCAGTGCTAGAGGAGGCGGAAGCTACACCTTC.

The gene calls are TRBV5-1 and TRBJ2-1, with TRBD2 matching over 10 bases. CDR1 is SGHRS, CDR2 YFSETQ, per germline. This CDR3 comprises 15 residues. The ends lost 4 bases at V and 4 bases at J; junction bases unmatched: 5. The CDR3 region has the DNA TGCGCCAGCAGCCGGACTAGCGGAACGTACAATGAGCAGTTCTTC. This sequence encodes CASSRTSGTYNEQFF.

The chain has TRBV14 and TRBJ2-5, with a weak D call TRBD1 (6 bases). This CDR3 has 15 residues. Germline loops: CDR1 SGHDN, CDR2 FVKESK. V lost 0 bases, J lost 4 bases, and 12 bases lay in between. As DNA, the CDR3 is TGTGCCAGCAGCCAAGATAAGGGCAGGGGAGAGACCCAGTACTTC. It specifies CASSQDKGRGETQYF.

The rearrangement uses TRBV15 and TRBJ1-2; 7 nucleotides align to TRBD1. The germline CDR1 and CDR2 sequences are LNHNV and YYDKDF (reference sequence). The CDR3 sequence is 15 residues long. The V gene end was trimmed by 0 bases and the J gene end by 4 bases; junction bases not matched to a gene: 5. The CDR3 DNA reads TGTGCCACCAGCAGAGACCCAGGGGACAGCTATGGCTACACCTTC. It encodes CATSRDPGDSYGYTF.

The rearrangement joins TRBV4-2 to TRBJ2-1; TRBD2 aligns across 8 bases. From germline, CDR1 is LGHNA and CDR2 YNFKEQ. This CDR3 is built from 16 residues. The junction had 8 bases not matched to a gene; V was cut back by 0 bases and J by 7 bases. The CDR3 loop reads CASSQELAGQTNEQFF. As DNA, the CDR3 is TGTGCCAGCAGCCAAGAGTTAGCGGGGCAAACTAATGAGCAGTTCTTC.

Within the sample, this clone is medium-sized. V usage is TRBV2 and J usage is TRBJ1-6; the match to TRBD1 covers 9 bases. Trimming took 7 bases from V and 7 from J; bases not matched to a gene: 5. CDR3 length equals 14 residues. Germline V gene data show CDR1 as SNHLY and CDR2 as FYNNEI. The CDR3 is CASKRDRANSPLHF. CDR3 nucleotides: TGTGCCAGCAAACGGGACAGGGCGAATTCACCCCTCCACTTT. Variable domain in full (rest from reference TRBV2 and TRBJ1-6): EPEVTQTPSHQVTQMGQEVILRCVPISNHLYFYWYRQILGQKVEFLVSFYNNEISEKSEIFDDQFSVERPDGSNFTLKIRSTKLEDSAMYFCASKRDRANSPLHFGNGTRLTVT.

The CDR3 region has the DNA TGTGCCAGCACCAGTCCGAAGGGGGGCCGGACCGGGGAGCTGTTTTTT. Translating it yields CASTSPKGGRTGELFF. The chain carries TRBV9 and TRBJ2-2; D is perhaps TRBD1 or TRBD2 (6 bases each). This CDR3 spans 16 amino acids. Trimming cost V 6 bases and J 5 bases, with 20 bases left between them. The V gene's germline CDR1 is SGDLS and CDR2 YYNGEE.

This clone was observed once. V usage is TRBV29-1 and J usage is TRBJ2-7; TRBD1 matches at 7 bases. The length of the CDR3 is 15 residues. Germline lookup yields CDR1 SQVTM and CDR2 ANQGSEA. V dropped 3 bases and J dropped 0; count of bases not matched to a gene: 8. The CDR3 here is CSVDVGTVTSYEQYF. The CDR3 coding sequence is TGCAGCGTTGATGTCGGGACAGTCACCTCCTACGAGCAGTACTTC.

The chain links TRBV7-9 to TRBJ2-5, with D possibly being TRBD2 (7 bases). The CDR3 extends over 15 amino acids. Trimming removed 5 bases at V and 7 bases at J, with 20 bases between. Per germline, CDR1 SEHNR and CDR2 FQNEAQ (reference sequence). CDR3 residues: CASSPRGRGLGTQYF. CDR3 nucleotide sequence: TGTGCCAGCAGCCCGCGGGGGCGGGGATTAGGGACCCAGTACTTC.

The DNA of the CDR3 is TGCAGCGTGCAACAGGGAGGAGGGAGCGAGACCCAGTACTTC. The encoded protein is CSVQQGGGSETQYF. The rearrangement links TRBV29-1 to TRBJ2-5; D is tentatively TRBD1 or TRBD2 (6 bases each). Germline CDR1 and CDR2: SQVTM and ANQGSEA. This CDR3 comprises 14 residues. V lost 6 bases and J 5 bases, leaving 19 bases between the germline ends.

The chain recombines TRBV11-3 with TRBJ1-1; a possible D gene is TRBD1 (5 bases). The CDR3 covers 15 residues. Trimming left V 1 base short and J 0 bases short, with 9 bases between. Germline V gene sequence: CDR1 SGHNT, CDR2 YENEEA. The CDR3 loop is CASSLGGEMNTEAFF. CDR3 DNA sequence: TGTGCCAGCAGCTTAGGGGGCGAAATGAACACTGAAGCTTTCTTT.

The rearrangement links TRBV5-1 to TRBJ2-3; D might be TRBD1 (6 bases). Looked up from germline, CDR1 is SGHRS and CDR2 is YFSETQ. Trimming removed 4 bases from V and 5 bases from J, with 11 bases in between. The CDR3 is 13 amino acids. In DNA form, the CDR3 reads TGCGCCAGCAGCGAGGGGGATGAAGATACGCAGTATTTT. Translating gives CASSEGDEDTQYF.

Only a few counts were recorded for this clone. The chain uses TRBV5-4 and TRBJ1-1; TRBD1 matches 9 bases. CDR1 is SGHNT, CDR2 YYREEE, per germline (reference sequence). After removal of 4 bases from V and 5 bases from J, the junction contained 9 bases not matched to a gene. CDR3 length equals 15 residues. CDR3 in amino acids: CASSNRDRVGTEAFF. The CDR3 coding sequence is TGTGCCAGCAGCAACCGGGACAGGGTCGGTACTGAAGCTTTCTTT.

The CDR3 sequence: CASSRTSGGPYEQYF. CDR3 nucleotide sequence: TGTGCCAGCAGTCGGACTAGCGGGGGGCCCTACGAGCAGTACTTC. The chain joins TRBV27 to TRBJ2-7; 14 bases align to TRBD2. Trimming took 5 bases from V and 2 from J; bases not matched to a gene: 2. Germline values: CDR1 MNHEY, CDR2 SMNVEV (reference sequence). This CDR3 comprises 15 residues.

This rearrangement joins TRBV5-1 to TRBJ2-7; 7 nucleotides line up with TRBD2. Trimming at V came to 4 bases and at J to 0 bases, leaving 10 bases not matched to a gene. This CDR3 comprises 16 residues. CDR1 is SGHRS and CDR2 is YFSETQ in the germline V gene. CDR3 nucleotides: TGCGCCAGCAGCATAATAGCGGGCACGAGCTCCTACGAGCAGTACTTC. Translated, it gives CASSIIAGTSSYEQYF.

Comment on this clone: The sample holds other DNA sequences that translate to the same CDR3. The chain joins TRBV5-1 to TRBJ1-2; TRBD1 matches at 9 bases. This CDR3 is built from 14 residues. Germline loops: CDR1 SGHRS, CDR2 YFSETQ. J was trimmed by 3 bases and V by 0 bases; bases with no gene match: 0. CDR3 DNA sequence: TGCGCCAGCAGCTTGGGACAGGGGGACTATGGCTACACCTTC. Protein: CASSLGQGDYGYTF.